These T cell receptor beta chains were read from a single sample in a study of T cell repertoires in cytomegalovirus infection. TCRdb re-analysed the reads in MiXCR, keeping a single row per CDR3 protein. The sample lists about 110,000 distinct CDR3 sequences, around 28% seen once, with around 80% in the top ten. Their antigens are not known. The sequenced sample was CD8+ T cells from cultured PBMCs, obtained from culture after CMV antigen stimulation. The source of these receptors is a human donor in good health (CMV status not recorded). Some clones in this sample may be carry-over from other donors' samples. Each CDR3 is given with its conserved first and last residue. D genes are given only for firm matches. Size values are once, few and many counts, or a class for expanded clones, and some rows have none.

D gene: .
clone size: .
J gene: TRBJ2-2
V gene: TRBV28
CDR3 DNA: TGTGCCAGCACCACCTCCGGCGGGGAGCTGTTTTTT
CDR3 protein: CASTTSGGELFF

D gene: TRBD2
clone size: many
J gene: TRBJ2-2
V gene: TRBV2
CDR3 DNA: TGTGCCAGCAGTGTTGAGACTAGCGTACCAAACACCGGGGAGCTGTTTTTT
CDR3 protein: CASSVETSVPNTGELFF

D gene: .
clone size: .
J gene: TRBJ1-1
V gene: TRBV7-9
CDR3 DNA: TGTGCCAGCAGCCTTCCGTGGGCGACTGAAGCTTTCTTT
CDR3 protein: CASSLPWATEAFF

D gene: TRBD1
clone size: .
J gene: TRBJ2-5
V gene: TRBV12-5
CDR3 DNA: TGTGCTAGTGGCTCCCCGGACAGGGCGGTTGCAACCGATGAAAGAGAGACCCAGTACTTC
CDR3 protein: CASGSPDRAVATDERETQYF

D gene: .
clone size: once
J gene: TRBJ2-7
V gene: TRBV27
CDR3 DNA: TGTGCCAGCAGTTTAAGTAGCCTATCCTACGAGCAGTACTTC
CDR3 protein: CASSLSSLSYEQYF

D gene: TRBD2
clone size: .
J gene: TRBJ2-7
V gene: TRBV7-9
CDR3 DNA: TGTGCCAGCGGCCCGGGTGGAGCGGGGGCACCCTACGAGCAGTACTTC
CDR3 protein: CASGPGGAGAPYEQYF

D gene: .
clone size: few
J gene: TRBJ1-5
V gene: TRBV7-8
CDR3 DNA: TGTGCCAGCAGCTTAGAGTGGGGGGGGCAGCCCCAGCATTTT
CDR3 protein: CASSLEWGGQPQHF

D gene: .
clone size: few
J gene: TRBJ2-7
V gene: TRBV6-5
CDR3 DNA: TGTGCCAGCAGTTACTCGCAGGAACTCGAGCAGTACTTC
CDR3 protein: CASSYSQELEQYF

D gene: TRBD1
clone size: many
J gene: TRBJ1-1
V gene: TRBV27
CDR3 DNA: TGTGCCAGCAGCCCGGGACAGTCCACTGAAGCTTTCTTT
CDR3 protein: CASSPGQSTEAFF

D gene: .
clone size: .
J gene: TRBJ1-5
V gene: TRBV4-1
CDR3 DNA: TGCGCCAGCAGCCAAGCGACGGGGGGTCAGCCCCAGCATTTT
CDR3 protein: CASSQATGGQPQHF

D gene: TRBD1
clone size: .
J gene: TRBJ1-4
V gene: TRBV27
CDR3 DNA: TGTGCCAGCAGTTTGTCGAGACAGGGGAATGGGATTGAAAAACTGTTTTTT
CDR3 protein: CASSLSRQGNGIEKLFF

D gene: .
clone size: few
J gene: TRBJ1-3
V gene: TRBV6-2/TRBV6-3
CDR3 DNA: TGTGCCAGCAGTTACGTCGGGAACCGAAACACCATATATTTT
CDR3 protein: CASSYVGNRNTIYF

D gene: TRBD1
clone size: .
J gene: TRBJ2-3
V gene: TRBV11-3
CDR3 DNA: TGTGCCAGCAGTCCAGGGACAGGGGCCATTAGCACAGATACGCAGTATTTT
CDR3 protein: CASSPGTGAISTDTQYF

D gene: .
clone size: .
J gene: TRBJ2-7
V gene: TRBV7-6
CDR3 DNA: TGTGCCAGCAGCTTTGGGCAGGGAACCCTCTACGAGCAGTACTTC
CDR3 protein: CASSFGQGTLYEQYF

D gene: TRBD2
clone size: few
J gene: TRBJ2-7
V gene: TRBV7-9
CDR3 DNA: TGTGCCAGCAGCTCTAGCGGGGGGAGAGTCTACGAGCAGTACTTC
CDR3 protein: CASSSSGGRVYEQYF

D gene: .
clone size: .
J gene: TRBJ1-1
V gene: TRBV3-1
CDR3 DNA: TGTGCCAGCAGCCGACACTCCAGGGGTAACACTGAAGCTTTCTTT
CDR3 protein: CASSRHSRGNTEAFF

D gene: TRBD1
clone size: .
J gene: TRBJ2-5
V gene: TRBV18
CDR3 DNA: TGTGCCAGCTCACCCCCGGCCAGGGGGCTCCAAGAGACCCAGTACTTC
CDR3 protein: CASSPPARGLQETQYF

D gene: .
clone size: few
J gene: TRBJ1-2
V gene: TRBV9
CDR3 DNA: TGTGCCAGCAGCGGTGGTTCGGGGGGAGGCTATGGCTACACCTTC
CDR3 protein: CASSGGSGGGYGYTF

D gene: .
clone size: few
J gene: TRBJ2-2
V gene: TRBV6-5
CDR3 DNA: TGTGCCAGCACCCGCGAGATTGAGGGGGAGCTGTTTTTT
CDR3 protein: CASTREIEGELFF

D gene: TRBD1
clone size: .
J gene: TRBJ1-2
V gene: TRBV19
CDR3 DNA: TGTGCCAGTACCTCCATCAGGGGGCAGAACTATGGCTACACCTTC
CDR3 protein: CASTSIRGQNYGYTF

D gene: .
clone size: .
J gene: TRBJ2-1
V gene: TRBV24-1
CDR3 DNA: TGTGCCACCAGCGCGGACATGTATAACAATGAGCAGTTCTTC
CDR3 protein: CATSADMYNNEQFF

D gene: .
clone size: .
J gene: TRBJ2-2
V gene: TRBV27
CDR3 DNA: TGTGCCAGCAGTGGACCGGCCGGGGAGCTGTTTTTT
CDR3 protein: CASSGPAGELFF

D gene: .
clone size: few
J gene: TRBJ2-1
V gene: TRBV6-2/TRBV6-3
CDR3 DNA: TGTGCCAGCAGCGGGGGGCCCTTTGAATACAATGAGCAGTTCTTC
CDR3 protein: CASSGGPFEYNEQFF

D gene: .
clone size: .
J gene: TRBJ1-2
V gene: TRBV20-1
CDR3 DNA: TGCAGTGCTAGAATCCTGTTTCGTGTCTATGGCTACACCTTC
CDR3 protein: CSARILFRVYGYTF

D gene: .
clone size: .
J gene: TRBJ2-1
V gene: TRBV5-4
CDR3 DNA: TGTGCCAGCAGCTTGGCAGGGGCTCATGAGCAGTTCTTC
CDR3 protein: CASSLAGAHEQFF

D gene: .
clone size: many
J gene: TRBJ2-1
V gene: TRBV28
CDR3 DNA: TGTGCCAGCAGTTTATTAGCAGGGCATCATGAGCAGTTCTTC
CDR3 protein: CASSLLAGHHEQFF

D gene: .
clone size: .
J gene: TRBJ2-1
V gene: TRBV5-4
CDR3 DNA: TGTGCCAGCAACCTAGCGACCTACAATGAGCAGTTCTTC
CDR3 protein: CASNLATYNEQFF

D gene: .
clone size: many
J gene: TRBJ2-1
V gene: TRBV27
CDR3 DNA: TGTGCCAGCAGTTTCCGGGGTCACAATGAGCAGTTCTTC
CDR3 protein: CASSFRGHNEQFF

D gene: .
clone size: few
J gene: TRBJ2-6
V gene: TRBV15
CDR3 DNA: TGTGCCACCAGCAGAGATATCGGGACTCGGAACGTCCTGACTTTC
CDR3 protein: CATSRDIGTRNVLTF

D gene: .
clone size: .
J gene: TRBJ2-2
V gene: TRBV5-6
CDR3 DNA: TGTGCCAGCAGCTCTCGATCGGACTACACCGGGGAGCTGTTTTTT
CDR3 protein: CASSSRSDYTGELFF

D gene: TRBD2
clone size: .
J gene: TRBJ2-3
V gene: TRBV5-6
CDR3 DNA: TGTGCCAGCAGCTTGGTGACTAGCGGGGTAGATACGCAGTATTTT
CDR3 protein: CASSLVTSGVDTQYF

D gene: TRBD2
clone size: few
J gene: TRBJ2-1
V gene: TRBV27
CDR3 DNA: TGTGCCAGCAGTTCCCTGAGGAGCGGGGGGGCCAATGAGCAGTTCTTC
CDR3 protein: CASSSLRSGGANEQFF

D gene: .
clone size: few
J gene: TRBJ1-2
V gene: TRBV5-6
CDR3 DNA: TGTGCCAGCAGCTTATCCGGGACGCGGCTCTATGGCTACACCTTC
CDR3 protein: CASSLSGTRLYGYTF

D gene: .
clone size: .
J gene: TRBJ2-1
V gene: TRBV5-4
CDR3 DNA: TGTGCCAGCAGCCTGACCCCCTCTCCCGGGGATGAGCAGTTCTTC
CDR3 protein: CASSLTPSPGDEQFF

D gene: .
clone size: few
J gene: TRBJ1-2
V gene: TRBV6-5
CDR3 DNA: TGTGCCAGCAGTTACGGGGTCGGCTACACCTTC
CDR3 protein: CASSYGVGYTF

D gene: TRBD1
clone size: .
J gene: TRBJ2-2
V gene: TRBV14
CDR3 DNA: TGTGCCAGCAGCGAGACAGGGAGAGCCGGGGAGCTGTTTTTT
CDR3 protein: CASSETGRAGELFF

D gene: TRBD2
clone size: few
J gene: TRBJ2-2
V gene: TRBV9
CDR3 DNA: TGTGCCAGCAGCCCTCGGGACTACAACACCGGGGAGCTGTTTTTT
CDR3 protein: CASSPRDYNTGELFF

D gene: TRBD1
clone size: few
J gene: TRBJ1-2
V gene: TRBV12-3/TRBV12-4
CDR3 DNA: TGTGCCAGCAGCCGGGGACAGGGTTATGGCTACACCTTC
CDR3 protein: CASSRGQGYGYTF

D gene: .
clone size: many
J gene: TRBJ1-1
V gene: TRBV10-2
CDR3 DNA: TGCGCCAGCAGTGAGTCTAGGACAATCACTGAAGCTTTCTTT
CDR3 protein: CASSESRTITEAFF

D gene: TRBD1
clone size: few
J gene: TRBJ1-6
V gene: TRBV5-1
CDR3 DNA: TGCGCCAGCAGCTTCGGACAGGGAGGTAATTCACCCCTCCACTTT
CDR3 protein: CASSFGQGGNSPLHF

D gene: TRBD1
clone size: many
J gene: TRBJ1-1
V gene: TRBV19
CDR3 DNA: TGTGCCAGCAGGACAGGGGGGACTGAAGCTTTCTTT
CDR3 protein: CASRTGGTEAFF

D gene: .
clone size: few
J gene: TRBJ1-1
V gene: TRBV12-3/TRBV12-4
CDR3 DNA: TGTGCCACCTCGCGTAGTAACAAAGCGAACACTGAAGCTTTCTTT
CDR3 protein: CATSRSNKANTEAFF

D gene: .
clone size: .
J gene: TRBJ2-3
V gene: TRBV12-3/TRBV12-4
CDR3 DNA: TGTGCCAGCAGTTTAGATATCTTCTCCACACAGTATTTT
CDR3 protein: CASSLDIFSTQYF

D gene: .
clone size: few
J gene: TRBJ1-6
V gene: TRBV6-5
CDR3 DNA: TGTGCCAGCAGTGCCTCCACCAGGACCATAGGACTCTCCTATAATTCACCCCTCCACTTT
CDR3 protein: CASSASTRTIGLSYNSPLHF

D gene: .
clone size: .
J gene: TRBJ1-1
V gene: TRBV5-4
CDR3 DNA: TGTGCCAGCAGCTTTTCCCCGGTGGGCGCTGAAGCTTTCTTT
CDR3 protein: CASSFSPVGAEAFF

D gene: TRBD2
clone size: .
J gene: TRBJ2-1
V gene: TRBV2
CDR3 DNA: TGTGCCAGCGGCTGGACTAGCGGGGGGGCAAATGAGCAGTTCTTC
CDR3 protein: CASGWTSGGANEQFF

D gene: TRBD1
clone size: many
J gene: TRBJ1-5
V gene: TRBV7-2
CDR3 DNA: TGTGCCAGCAGCCCGGACCACCCCCGGGACAGAGGTTACCAGCCCCAGCATTTT
CDR3 protein: CASSPDHPRDRGYQPQHF

D gene: TRBD1
clone size: .
J gene: TRBJ1-2
V gene: TRBV6-1
CDR3 DNA: TGTGCCAGCAGTTATTCCGAGGACAGGGTGAATGGCTACACCTTC
CDR3 protein: CASSYSEDRVNGYTF

D gene: TRBD1
clone size: .
J gene: TRBJ2-2
V gene: TRBV7-7
CDR3 DNA: TGTGCCAGCAGCACGGGACAGGGGGTCACCGGGGAGCTGTTTTTT
CDR3 protein: CASSTGQGVTGELFF

D gene: TRBD1
clone size: .
J gene: TRBJ1-2
V gene: TRBV7-9
CDR3 DNA: TGTGCCAGCAGCTTAGCGGGACAGGGGGATGGCTACACCTTC
CDR3 protein: CASSLAGQGDGYTF

D gene: .
clone size: .
J gene: TRBJ2-5
V gene: TRBV2
CDR3 DNA: TGTGCCAGCAGTGGAATAGCCGGGGAAGGAGAGACCCAGTACTTC
CDR3 protein: CASSGIAGEGETQYF

D gene: .
clone size: .
J gene: TRBJ2-1
V gene: TRBV11-2
CDR3 DNA: TGTGCCAGCAGCTTACCTCAGGCCGGGTCGATCTCCTACAATGAGCAGTTCTTC
CDR3 protein: CASSLPQAGSISYNEQFF

D gene: .
clone size: once
J gene: TRBJ1-2
V gene: TRBV19
CDR3 DNA: TGTGCCAGTAGTATAGATCAGGGCTACACCTTC
CDR3 protein: CASSIDQGYTF